A selection of T cell receptor beta chains follows, all from one sample in a study of OX40 agonist ivuxolimab in advanced cancers. Using immunoSEQ multiplex PCR, the repertoire was profiled, and TCRdb retains in-frame clones only, with some absent. The table shows roughly 59,000 clones, with approximately 84% occurring only once. The material sequenced was CD4+ or CD8+ T cells sorted from blood, taken in a trial of the OX40 agonist ivuxolimab. Receptors were obtained from an adult with an advanced solid tumor such as melanoma, head and neck, liver or kidney cancer. CDR3s include the opening cysteine and the closing phenylalanine or tryptophan. The D gene is left open where the match is weak. Where a row states a size, it is once, few, many or the class of an expanded clone; other rows omit it.

len | j_gene | v_gene | abundance | d_gene | CDR3nt | CDR3aa
14 | TRBJ2-5 | TRBV13 | . | . | TGTGCCAGCAGCTTACAAGGTCCTCAAGAGACCCAGTACTTC | CASSLQGPQETQYF
14 | TRBJ1-1 | TRBV2 | . | . | TGTGCCAGCCTCGATACCGGACAGTCCACTGAAGCTTTCTTT | CASLDTGQSTEAFF
17 | TRBJ1-1 | TRBV21-1 | . | . | TGTGCCAGCATCGCGAAAAGGACAGGGGGCAGGTTCACTGAAGCTTTCTTT | CASIAKRTGGRFTEAFF
13 | TRBJ1-5 | TRBV27 | . | . | TGTGCCAGCAGTTGGGACAACAATCAGCCCCAGCATTTT | CASSWDNNQPQHF
15 | TRBJ1-3 | TRBV6-1 | . | TRBD1 | TGTGCCAGCAGTGACCAGACAGGGAGGGGAAACACCATATATTTT | CASSDQTGRGNTIYF
14 | TRBJ2-5 | TRBV5-1 | . | . | TGCGCCAGCTCGGTGGCGGGTCACCAAGAGACCCAGTACTTC | CASSVAGHQETQYF
16 | TRBJ2-4 | TRBV28 | . | TRBD1 | TGTGCCAGCAGTGCCGACAGGGGGCTAGCCAAAAACATTCAGTACTTC | CASSADRGLAKNIQYF
16 | TRBJ1-1 | TRBV7-2 | few | TRBD1 | TGTGCCAGCAGACGACCGGGACAGGGGCCGGGCACTGAAGCTTTCTTT | CASRRPGQGPGTEAFF
15 | TRBJ2-1 | TRBV2 | . | . | TGTGCCAGCAGTGATGAGGCAGGGCCCTACAATGAGCAGTTCTTC | CASSDEAGPYNEQFF
13 | TRBJ2-7 | TRBV6-5 | . | . | TGTGCCAGCAGTCCAACAGGGATGCGGGAGCAGTACTTC | CASSPTGMREQYF
16 | TRBJ1-6 | TRBV5-1 | once | . | TGCGCCAGCAGCTTGCGACCCGGGCCTGGGAATTCACCCCTCCACTTT | CASSLRPGPGNSPLHF
14 | TRBJ2-5 | TRBV4-3 | . | . | TGCGCCAGCAGCCAAGAATGGGCCCCAGAGACCCAGTACTTC | CASSQEWAPETQYF
12 | TRBJ2-3 | TRBV6-6 | . | . | TGTGCCAGCAGTGGATCTACAGATACGCAGTATTTT | CASSGSTDTQYF
15 | TRBJ2-2 | TRBV7-2 | . | . | TGTGCCAGCAGCTTAGGGATGGTTGGGACCGGGGAGCTGTTTTTT | CASSLGMVGTGELFF
15 | TRBJ2-1 | TRBV9 | . | TRBD2 | TGTGCCAGCAGCGTACTAGCGGGAGCCTACAATGAGCAGTTCTTC | CASSVLAGAYNEQFF
11 | TRBJ2-7 | TRBV10-3 | . | TRBD1 | TGTGCCATCAGTACAGGGGACGAGCAGTACTTC | CAISTGDEQYF